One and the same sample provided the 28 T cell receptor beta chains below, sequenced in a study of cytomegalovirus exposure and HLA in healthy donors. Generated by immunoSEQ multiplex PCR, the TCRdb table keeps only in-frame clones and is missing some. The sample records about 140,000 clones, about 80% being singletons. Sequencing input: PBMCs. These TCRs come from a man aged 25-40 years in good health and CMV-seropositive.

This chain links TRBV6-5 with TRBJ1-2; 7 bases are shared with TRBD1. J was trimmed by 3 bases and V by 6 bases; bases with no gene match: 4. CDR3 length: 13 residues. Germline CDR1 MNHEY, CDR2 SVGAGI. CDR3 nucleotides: TGTGCCAGCAGACCCGACAGGGACTATGGCTACACCTTC. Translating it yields CASRPDRDYGYTF.

The CDR3 coding sequence is TGTGCCAGCAGCCGCGACAGGGGGCGAGTGTGGACTGAAGCTTTCTTT. Translated: CASSRDRGRVWTEAFF. The chain employs TRBV14 and TRBJ1-1; 10 positions agree with TRBD1. V was pared by 4 bases and J by 5 bases, with 10 bases of the junction left unmatched. This CDR3 has 16 amino acids. In germline, CDR1 is SGHDN, CDR2 FVKESK. The full variable domain, with the rest looked up from reference TRBV14 and TRBJ1-1, is EAGVTQFPSHSVIEKGQTVTLRCDPISGHDNLYWYRRVMGKEIKFLLHFVKESKQDESGMPNNRFLAERTGGTYSTLKVQPAELEDSGVYFCASSRDRGRVWTEAFFGQGTRLTVV.

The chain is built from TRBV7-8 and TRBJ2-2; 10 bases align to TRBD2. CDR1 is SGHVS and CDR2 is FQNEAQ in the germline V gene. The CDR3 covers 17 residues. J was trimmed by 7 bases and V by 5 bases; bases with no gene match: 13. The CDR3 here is CASSETSSGGFLGELFF. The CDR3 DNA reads TGTGCCAGCAGCGAAACGTCTAGCGGGGGTTTTCTCGGGGAGCTGTTTTTT.

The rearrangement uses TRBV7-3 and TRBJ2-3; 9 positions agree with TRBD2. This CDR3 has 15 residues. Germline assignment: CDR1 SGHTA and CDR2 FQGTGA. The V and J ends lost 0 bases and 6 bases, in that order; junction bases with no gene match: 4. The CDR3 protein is CASSLTGLARDTQYF. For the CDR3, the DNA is TGTGCCAGCAGCTTAACGGGACTAGCCCGGGATACGCAGTATTTT.

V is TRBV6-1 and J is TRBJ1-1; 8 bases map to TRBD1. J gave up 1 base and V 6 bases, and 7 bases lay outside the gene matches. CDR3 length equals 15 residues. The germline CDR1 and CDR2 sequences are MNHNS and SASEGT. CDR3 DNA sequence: TGTGCCAGCAGCGCCCGGACAGGGCAGAACACTGAAGCTTTCTTT. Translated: CASSARTGQNTEAFF.

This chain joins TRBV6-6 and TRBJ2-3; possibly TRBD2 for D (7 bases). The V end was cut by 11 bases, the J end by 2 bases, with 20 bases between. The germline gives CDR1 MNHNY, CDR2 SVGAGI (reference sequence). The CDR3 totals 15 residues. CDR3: CAAARGAGDTDTQYF. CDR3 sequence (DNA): TGTGCCGCAGCCCGGGGGGCGGGAGACACAGATACGCAGTATTTT.

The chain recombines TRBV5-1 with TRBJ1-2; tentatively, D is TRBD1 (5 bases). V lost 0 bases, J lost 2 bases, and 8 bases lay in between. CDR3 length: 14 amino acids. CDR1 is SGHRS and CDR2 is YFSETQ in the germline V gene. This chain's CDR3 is CASSLGGENYGYTF. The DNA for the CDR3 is TGCGCCAGCAGCTTGGGGGGGGAGAACTATGGCTACACCTTC.

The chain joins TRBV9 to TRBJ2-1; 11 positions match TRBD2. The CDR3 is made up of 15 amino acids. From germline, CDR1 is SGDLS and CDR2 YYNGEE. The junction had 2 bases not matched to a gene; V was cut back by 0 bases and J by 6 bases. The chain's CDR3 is CASSVEGTSGNEQFF. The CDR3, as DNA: TGTGCCAGCAGCGTAGAGGGGACTAGCGGCAATGAGCAGTTCTTC.

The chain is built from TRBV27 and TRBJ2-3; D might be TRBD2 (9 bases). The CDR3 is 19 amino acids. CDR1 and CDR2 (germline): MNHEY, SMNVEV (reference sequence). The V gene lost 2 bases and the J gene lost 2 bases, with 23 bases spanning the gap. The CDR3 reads CASSLGTGLAGPITDTQYF. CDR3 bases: TGTGCCAGCAGTTTAGGGACAGGCCTAGCGGGGCCCATCACAGATACGCAGTATTTT.

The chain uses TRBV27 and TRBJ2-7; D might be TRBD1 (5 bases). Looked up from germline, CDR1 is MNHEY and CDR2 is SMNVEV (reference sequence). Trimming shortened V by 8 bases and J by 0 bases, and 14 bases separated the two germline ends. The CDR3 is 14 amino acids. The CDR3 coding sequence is TGTGCCAGCTTCCGGGCAGGGAACTCCTACGAGCAGTACTTC. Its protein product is CASFRAGNSYEQYF.

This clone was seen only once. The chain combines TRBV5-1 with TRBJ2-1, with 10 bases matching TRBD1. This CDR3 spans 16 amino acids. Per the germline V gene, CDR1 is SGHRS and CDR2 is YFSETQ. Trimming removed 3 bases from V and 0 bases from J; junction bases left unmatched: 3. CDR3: CASSSDRGNSYNEQFF. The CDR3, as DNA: TGCGCCAGCAGCTCGGACAGGGGGAACTCCTACAATGAGCAGTTCTTC.

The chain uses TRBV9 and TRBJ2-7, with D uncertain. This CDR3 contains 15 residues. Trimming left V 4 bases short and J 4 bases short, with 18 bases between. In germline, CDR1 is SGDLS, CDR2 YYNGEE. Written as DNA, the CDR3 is TGTGCCAGCAGCCGATATTCGCTAGATACATACGAGCAGTACTTC. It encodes CASSRYSLDTYEQYF.

The CDR3 bases are TGTGCCACCAGCGGGCGAGGGGGAAAAGAGACCCAGTACTTC. This encodes CATSGRGGKETQYF. The chain links TRBV15 to TRBJ2-5, with D tentatively TRBD1 (6 bases). The CDR3 sequence is 14 residues long. Trimming stripped 5 bases from V and 3 bases from J, with 13 bases between. CDR1 is LNHNV and CDR2 is YYDKDF in the germline V gene (reference sequence).

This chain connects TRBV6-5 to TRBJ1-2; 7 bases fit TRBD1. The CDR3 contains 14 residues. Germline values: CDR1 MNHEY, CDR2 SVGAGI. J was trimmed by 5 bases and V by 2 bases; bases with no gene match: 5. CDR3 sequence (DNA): TGTGCCAGCAGTTACCAACCAGGGGGGTATGGCTACACCTTC. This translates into CASSYQPGGYGYTF.

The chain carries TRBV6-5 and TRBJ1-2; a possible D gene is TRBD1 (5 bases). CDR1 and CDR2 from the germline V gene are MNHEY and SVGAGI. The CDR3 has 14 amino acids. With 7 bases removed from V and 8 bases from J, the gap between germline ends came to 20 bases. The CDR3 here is CASNPNGGVAGYTF. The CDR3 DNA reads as TGTGCCAGCAATCCCAATGGGGGGGTAGCAGGCTACACCTTC.

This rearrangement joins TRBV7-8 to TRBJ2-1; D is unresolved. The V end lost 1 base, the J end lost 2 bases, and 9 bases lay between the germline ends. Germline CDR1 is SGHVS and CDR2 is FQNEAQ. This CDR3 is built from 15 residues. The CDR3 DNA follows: TGTGCCAGCAGCTTAGAAAACAGCCCCTACAATGAGCAGTTCTTC. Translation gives CASSLENSPYNEQFF.

The CDR3 spells CASSYLAGQIQETQYF. DNA of the CDR3: TGTGCCAGCAGCTATTTAGCGGGGCAGATCCAAGAGACCCAGTACTTC. This chain links TRBV5-8 with TRBJ2-5, with TRBD2 matching 8 bases. CDR3 size: 16 residues. CDR1 is SGHTS, CDR2 YDEGEE, per germline. With 3 bases clipped from V and 1 base from J, the junction kept 8 bases outside the gene matches.

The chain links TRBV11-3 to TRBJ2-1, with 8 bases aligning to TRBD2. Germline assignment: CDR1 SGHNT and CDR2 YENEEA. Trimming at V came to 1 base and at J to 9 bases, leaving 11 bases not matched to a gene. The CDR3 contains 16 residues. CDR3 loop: CASSLVGAGGRAEQFF. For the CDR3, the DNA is TGTGCCAGCAGCTTAGTGGGTGCGGGGGGAAGGGCTGAGCAGTTCTTC.

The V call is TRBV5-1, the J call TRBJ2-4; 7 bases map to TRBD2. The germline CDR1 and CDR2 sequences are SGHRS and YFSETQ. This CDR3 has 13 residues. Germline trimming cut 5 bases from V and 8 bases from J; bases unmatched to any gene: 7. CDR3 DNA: TGCGCCAGCAGGCCATCTACTAGCGACATTCAGTACTTC. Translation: CASRPSTSDIQYF.

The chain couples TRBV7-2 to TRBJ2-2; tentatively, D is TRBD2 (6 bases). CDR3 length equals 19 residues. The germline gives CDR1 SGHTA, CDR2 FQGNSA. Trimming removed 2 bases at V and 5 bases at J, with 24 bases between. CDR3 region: CASSLWYGAGLRGTGELFF. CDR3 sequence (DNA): TGTGCCAGCAGCTTATGGTACGGTGCGGGACTTCGGGGGACCGGGGAGCTGTTTTTT.

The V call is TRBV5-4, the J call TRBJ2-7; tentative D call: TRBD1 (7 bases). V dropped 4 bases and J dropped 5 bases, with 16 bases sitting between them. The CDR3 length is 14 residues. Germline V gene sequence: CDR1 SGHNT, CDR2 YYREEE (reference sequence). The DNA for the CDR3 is TGTGCCAGCAGCATGAAGACAGGGAGGCACGAGCAGTACTTC. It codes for CASSMKTGRHEQYF.

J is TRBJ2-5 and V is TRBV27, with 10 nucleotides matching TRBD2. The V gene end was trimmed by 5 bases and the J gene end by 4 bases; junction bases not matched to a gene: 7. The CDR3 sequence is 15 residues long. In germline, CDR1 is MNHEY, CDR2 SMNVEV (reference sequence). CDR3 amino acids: CASSPRSSGGETQYF. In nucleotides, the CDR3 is TGTGCCAGCAGTCCCCGATCTAGCGGGGGAGAGACCCAGTACTTC.

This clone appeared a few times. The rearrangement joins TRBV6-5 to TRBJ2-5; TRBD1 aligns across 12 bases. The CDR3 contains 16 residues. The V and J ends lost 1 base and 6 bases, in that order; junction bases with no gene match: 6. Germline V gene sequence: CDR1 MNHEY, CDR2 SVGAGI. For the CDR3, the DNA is TGTGCCAGCAGTTACTGGGGACAGGGGGCGACGAAGACCCAGTACTTC. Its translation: CASSYWGQGATKTQYF.

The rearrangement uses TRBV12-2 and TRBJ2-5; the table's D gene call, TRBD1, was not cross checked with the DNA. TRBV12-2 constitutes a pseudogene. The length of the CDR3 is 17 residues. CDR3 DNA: TGTGCAAGTCGCTCCGACCTGGGGACAGGTCAAGGGGAGACCCAGTACTTC. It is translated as CASRSDLGTGQGETQYF.

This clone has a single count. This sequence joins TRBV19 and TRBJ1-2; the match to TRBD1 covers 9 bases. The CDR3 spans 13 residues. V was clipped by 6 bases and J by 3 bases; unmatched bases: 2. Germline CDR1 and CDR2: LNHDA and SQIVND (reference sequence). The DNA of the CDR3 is TGTGCCAGTAGGACAGGGGGGCACTATGGCTACACCTTC. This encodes CASRTGGHYGYTF.

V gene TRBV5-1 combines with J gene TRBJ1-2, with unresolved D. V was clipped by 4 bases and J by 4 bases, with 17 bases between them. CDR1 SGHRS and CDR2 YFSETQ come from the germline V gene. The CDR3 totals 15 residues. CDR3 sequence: CASSPAAGSGYGYTF. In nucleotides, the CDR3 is TGCGCCAGCAGCCCCGCGGCGGGGTCCGGCTATGGCTACACCTTC.

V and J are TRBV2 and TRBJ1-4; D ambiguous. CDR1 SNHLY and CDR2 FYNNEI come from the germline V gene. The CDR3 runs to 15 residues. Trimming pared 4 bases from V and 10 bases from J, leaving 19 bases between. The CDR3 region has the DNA TGTGCCAGCAGTGTTGGGGAGACCCTAGGAGTAAAACTGTTTTTT. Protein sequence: CASSVGETLGVKLFF.

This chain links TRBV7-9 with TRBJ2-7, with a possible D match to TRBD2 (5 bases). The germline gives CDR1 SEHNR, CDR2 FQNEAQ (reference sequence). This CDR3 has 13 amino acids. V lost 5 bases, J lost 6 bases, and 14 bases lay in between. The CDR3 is CASSPRDSVEQYF. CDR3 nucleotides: TGTGCCAGCAGCCCTCGAGATAGCGTCGAGCAGTACTTC.